This T cell receptor beta chain was obtained from a study of T cell clonality in common variable immunodeficiency. Study-wide points: What drives increased CVID clonality needs T cell subpopulation sequencing. Compared with healthy controls, CVID subjects showed increased TCRbeta clonality, mostly in about a third.

The method was immunoSEQ multiplex PCR; TCRdb's version includes in-frame clones alone and lacks a portion of them. This sample has 57,000 or so clones and no singletons, with under 2% in the ten largest. Germline-derived CDR1 and CDR2 are SEHNR and FQNEAQ (reference sequence). V lost 6 bases and J 2 bases, leaving 12 bases between the germline ends. This CDR3 is 14 amino acids long. This clone was picked up many times. Antigen: not known. The read ends 3 residues shy of where the CDR3 ends; the end is completed using the germline J gene. The rearrangement joins TRBV7-9 to TRBJ2-3; D ambiguous. The origin of this receptor is a person aged 18 to 70 in good health. The sample was peripheral blood mononuclear cells. CDR3: CASSLSGFTDTQYF. Incomplete CDR3 DNA: TGTGCCAGCAGTTTATCCGGGTTCACAGATACG.